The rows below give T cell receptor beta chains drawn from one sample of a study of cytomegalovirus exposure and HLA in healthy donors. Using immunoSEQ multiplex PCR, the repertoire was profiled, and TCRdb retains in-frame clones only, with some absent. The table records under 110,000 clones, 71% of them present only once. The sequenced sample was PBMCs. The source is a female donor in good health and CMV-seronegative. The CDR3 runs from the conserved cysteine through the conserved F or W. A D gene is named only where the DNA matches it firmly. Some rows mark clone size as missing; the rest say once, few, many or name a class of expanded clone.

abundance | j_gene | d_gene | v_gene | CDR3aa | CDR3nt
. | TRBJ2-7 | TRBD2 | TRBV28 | CASSPGTIHYEQYF | TGTGCCAGCAGTCCCGGGACTATACACTACGAGCAGTACTTC
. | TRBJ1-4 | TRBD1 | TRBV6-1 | CASSGTGTGGEKLFF | TGTGCCAGCAGTGGAACCGGGACAGGGGGTGAAAAACTGTTTTTT
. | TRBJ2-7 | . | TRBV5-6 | CASNDHPTGEQYF | TGTGCCAGCAACGATCACCCCACGGGGGAGCAGTACTTC
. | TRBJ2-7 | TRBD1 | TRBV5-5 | CASSLGQGTHEQYF | TGTGCCAGCAGCTTGGGACAGGGCACTCACGAGCAGTACTTC
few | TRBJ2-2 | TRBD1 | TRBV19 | CASSNRGAGELFF | TGTGCCAGTAGTAACAGGGGGGCCGGGGAGCTGTTTTTT
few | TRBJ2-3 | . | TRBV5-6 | CASSLGGLADTQYF | TGTGCCAGCAGCTTGGGAGGTCTCGCAGATACGCAGTATTTT
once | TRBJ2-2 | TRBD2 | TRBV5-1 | CASSAGLANTGELFF | TGCGCCAGCAGTGCGGGACTAGCGAACACCGGGGAGCTGTTTTTT
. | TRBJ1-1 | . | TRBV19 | CASTYGRDTEAFF | TGTGCCAGTACCTACGGCAGGGACACTGAAGCTTTCTTT
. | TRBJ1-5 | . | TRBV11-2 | CASSSDSRQPQHF | TGTGCCAGCAGCTCGGACAGCAGACAGCCCCAGCATTTT
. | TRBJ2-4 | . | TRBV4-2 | CASSLEDRGNIQYF | TGTGCCAGCAGCCTAGAGGATCGGGGGAACATTCAGTACTTC
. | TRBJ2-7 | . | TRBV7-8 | CASSVSGGATGGQYF | TGTGCCAGCAGCGTCTCAGGGGGCGCTACGGGGGGGCAGTACTTC
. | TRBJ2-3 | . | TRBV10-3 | CATRQERGTDTQYF | TGTGCCACACGACAGGAACGGGGCACAGATACGCAGTATTTT
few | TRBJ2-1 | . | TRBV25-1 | CASSELASQSEQFF | TGTGCCAGCAGTGAATTAGCTAGTCAATCTGAGCAGTTCTTC
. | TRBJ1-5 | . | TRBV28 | CASSSLGGGSNQPQHF | TGTGCCAGCAGTTCCCTAGGTGGCGGATCCAATCAGCCCCAGCATTTT
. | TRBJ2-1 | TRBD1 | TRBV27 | CASSSDRDSEQFF | TGTGCCAGCAGTTCGGACCGGGACAGTGAGCAGTTCTTC
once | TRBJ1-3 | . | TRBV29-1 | CSVMPPPTSGNTIYF | TGCAGCGTCATGCCGCCTCCTACCTCTGGAAACACCATATATTTT
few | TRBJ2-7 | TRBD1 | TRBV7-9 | CASSQGQGYISYEQYF | TGTGCCAGCAGCCAAGGACAGGGCTATATCTCCTACGAGCAGTACTTC
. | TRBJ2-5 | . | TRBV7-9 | CASSFGPGAEETQYF | TGTGCCAGCAGCTTCGGACCGGGAGCCGAAGAGACCCAGTACTTC
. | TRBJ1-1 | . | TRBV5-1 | CASSLGRATEAFF | TGCGCCAGCAGCTTGGGGCGGGCGACTGAAGCTTTCTTT
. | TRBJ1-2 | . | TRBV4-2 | CASSQRDPLLYGYTF | TGTGCCAGCAGCCAGAGGGATCCATTGTTATATGGCTACACCTTC
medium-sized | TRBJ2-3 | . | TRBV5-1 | CASVQGAGTDTQYF | TGCGCCAGTGTACAGGGTGCCGGTACAGATACGCAGTATTTT
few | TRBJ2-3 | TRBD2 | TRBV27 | CASSLTSGSTDTQYF | TGTGCCAGCAGTTTAACTAGCGGGAGCACAGATACGCAGTATTTT
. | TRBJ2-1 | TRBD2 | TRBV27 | CASSQGTSVNEQFF | TGTGCCAGCAGCCAAGGGACTAGCGTCAATGAGCAGTTCTTC
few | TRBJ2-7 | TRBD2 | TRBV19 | CASSRREAWEQYF | TGTGCCAGTAGTAGGCGGGAGGCGTGGGAGCAGTACTTC
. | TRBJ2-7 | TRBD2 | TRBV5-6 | CASSLGTSGTLSYEQYF | TGTGCCAGCAGCTTGGGGACTAGCGGAACCCTCTCCTACGAGCAGTACTTC
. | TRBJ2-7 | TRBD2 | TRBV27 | CASMRLAGASEQYF | TGTGCCAGCATGCGACTAGCGGGAGCGAGTGAGCAGTACTTC
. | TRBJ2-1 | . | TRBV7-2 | CASSLDTSRRNEQFF | TGTGCCAGCAGCTTAGATACCAGCAGGCGCAATGAGCAGTTCTTC
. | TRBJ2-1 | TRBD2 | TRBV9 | CASSAAGGVNEQFF | TGTGCCAGCAGCGCAGCGGGAGGAGTAAATGAGCAGTTCTTC
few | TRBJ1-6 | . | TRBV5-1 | CASSDTGTRGALHF | TGCGCCAGCAGCGATACAGGAACCCGGGGGGCCCTCCACTTT
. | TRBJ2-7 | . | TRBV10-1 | CASSEFGGGAEQYF | TGCGCCAGCAGTGAGTTCGGAGGGGGCGCCGAGCAGTACTTC
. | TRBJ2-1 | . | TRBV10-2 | CASSDRGPQFF | TGCGCCAGCAGTGATCGGGGTCCGCAGTTCTTC
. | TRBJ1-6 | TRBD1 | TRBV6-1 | CASRDRENLNSPLHF | TGTGCCAGCAGGGACAGGGAGAATTTGAATTCACCCCTCCACTTT
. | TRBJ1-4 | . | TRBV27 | CASSLWAGKRKLFF | TGTGCCAGCAGTTTGTGGGCAGGGAAAAGAAAACTGTTTTTT
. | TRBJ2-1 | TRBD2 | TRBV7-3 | CASSSSTSAAEQFF | TGTGCCAGCAGCTCTTCGACTAGCGCGGCTGAGCAGTTCTTC
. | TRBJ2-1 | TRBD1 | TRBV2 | CASSIGTGRGQFF | TGTGCCAGCAGTATCGGGACAGGGAGGGGGCAGTTCTTC
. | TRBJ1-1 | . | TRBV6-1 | CASSDHDSLFEAFF | TGTGCCAGCAGTGACCACGACAGCCTGTTTGAAGCTTTCTTT
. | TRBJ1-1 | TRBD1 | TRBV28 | CASSLGTGTEAFF | TGTGCCAGCAGTCTGGGGACAGGGACTGAAGCTTTCTTT
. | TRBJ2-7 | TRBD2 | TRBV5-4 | CASSLTGRDRYEQYF | TGTGCCAGCAGCTTGACCGGGAGGGACCGCTACGAGCAGTACTTC
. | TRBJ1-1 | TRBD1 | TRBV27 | CASSLARRTGRAFF | TGTGCCAGCAGTTTAGCCCGAAGGACAGGGCGAGCTTTCTTT
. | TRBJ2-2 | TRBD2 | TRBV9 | CASSVVALLAGNTGELFF | TGTGCCAGCAGCGTAGTGGCCTTGCTAGCGGGAAACACCGGGGAGCTGTTTTTT
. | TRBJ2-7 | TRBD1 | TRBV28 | CASSIQGRYEQYF | TGTGCCAGCAGTATACAGGGGAGATACGAGCAGTACTTC